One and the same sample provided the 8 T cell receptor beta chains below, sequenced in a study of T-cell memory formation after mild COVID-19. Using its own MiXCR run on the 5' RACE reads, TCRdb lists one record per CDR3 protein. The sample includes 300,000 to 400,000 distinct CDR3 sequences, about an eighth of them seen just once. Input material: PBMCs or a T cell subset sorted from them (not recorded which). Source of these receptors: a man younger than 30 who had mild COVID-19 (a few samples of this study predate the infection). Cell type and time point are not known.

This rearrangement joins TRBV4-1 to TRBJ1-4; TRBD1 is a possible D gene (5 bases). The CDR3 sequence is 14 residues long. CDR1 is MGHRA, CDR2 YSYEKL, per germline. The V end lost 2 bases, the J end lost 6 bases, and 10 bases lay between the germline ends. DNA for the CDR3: TGCGCCAGCAGCCAAAGCAGGGATTATGAAAAACTGTTTTTT. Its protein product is CASSQSRDYEKLFF.

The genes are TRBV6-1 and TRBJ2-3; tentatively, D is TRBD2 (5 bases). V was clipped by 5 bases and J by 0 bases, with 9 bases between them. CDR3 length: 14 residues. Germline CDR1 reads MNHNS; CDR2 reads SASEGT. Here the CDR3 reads CASSTGSSTDTQYF. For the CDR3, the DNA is TGTGCCAGCAGTACGGGGTCTAGCACAGATACGCAGTATTTT.

The CDR3 loop reads CASSWTTNTEAFF. CDR3 sequence (DNA): TGTGCCAGCAGCTGGACGACGAACACTGAAGCTTTCTTT. The chain has TRBV3-1 and TRBJ1-1; no clear D gene. The CDR3 spans 13 residues. Trimming took 5 bases from V and 1 from J, leaving 8 bases between them. Germline V CDR1 and CDR2: LGHDT, YNNKEL (reference sequence).

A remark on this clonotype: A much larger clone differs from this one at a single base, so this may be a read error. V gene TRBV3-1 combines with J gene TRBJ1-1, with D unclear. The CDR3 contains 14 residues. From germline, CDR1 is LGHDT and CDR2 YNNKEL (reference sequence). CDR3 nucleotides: TGTGCCAGCAGCCAAGGGACGGGGAACACTGAAGATTTCTTT. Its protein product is CASSQGTGNTEDFF.

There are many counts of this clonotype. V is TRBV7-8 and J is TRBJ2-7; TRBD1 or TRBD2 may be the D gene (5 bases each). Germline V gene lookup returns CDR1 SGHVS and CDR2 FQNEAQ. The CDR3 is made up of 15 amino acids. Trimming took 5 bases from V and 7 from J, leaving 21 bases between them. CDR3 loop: CASSPRDGLSGEQYV. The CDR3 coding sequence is TGTGCCAGCAGCCCACGGGACGGACTCTCTGGTGAGCAGTACGTC.

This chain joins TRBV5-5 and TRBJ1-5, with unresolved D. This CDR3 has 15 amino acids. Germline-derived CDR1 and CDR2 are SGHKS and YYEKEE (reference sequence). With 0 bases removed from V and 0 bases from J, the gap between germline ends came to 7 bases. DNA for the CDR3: TGTGCCAGCAGCTTGGGGCAGGTTAGCAATCAGCCCCAGCATTTT. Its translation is CASSLGQVSNQPQHF.

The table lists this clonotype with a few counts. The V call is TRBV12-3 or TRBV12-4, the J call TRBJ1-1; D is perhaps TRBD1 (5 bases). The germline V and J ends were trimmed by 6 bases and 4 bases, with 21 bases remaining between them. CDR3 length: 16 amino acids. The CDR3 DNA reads TGTGCCAGCAGCCCCAACTCACAGAGGGGTCCCACTGAAGCTTTCTTT. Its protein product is CASSPNSQRGPTEAFF.

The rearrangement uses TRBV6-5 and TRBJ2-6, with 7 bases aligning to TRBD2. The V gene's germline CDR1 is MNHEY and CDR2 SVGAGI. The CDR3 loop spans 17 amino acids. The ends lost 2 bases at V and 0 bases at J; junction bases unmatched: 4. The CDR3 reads CASSYRPGGSGANVLTF. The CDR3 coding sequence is TGTGCCAGCAGTTACAGACCGGGAGGCTCTGGGGCCAACGTCCTGACTTTC.